This T cell receptor beta chain was profiled in a study of blood T cell repertoires in COVID-19. Across the study: In each case, the material was cDNA or gDNA derived from T cells, B-cell-depleted T cells, or PBMCs.

Authors' data handling: Counts of nucleated cells, estimated from reference gene primer amplification, were obtained. Sequencing was performed with immunoSEQ multiplex PCR; in TCRdb, only in-frame clones are kept and a portion is missing. The V and J calls and clone size were taken over from that table, and D and trimming were inferred from the DNA. The sample holds fewer than 400,000 clones, around 92% seen once. For this clone: This sample also contains other DNA sequences that code for the same CDR3.

Trimming left V 0 bases short and J 10 bases short, with 14 bases between. The germline gives CDR1 SGHRS, CDR2 YFSETQ. This CDR3 spans 15 amino acids. The receptor's source is a woman under 40 with COVID-19, enrolled during active disease. The sample taken for sequencing was peripheral blood. The chain joins TRBV5-1 to TRBJ1-6; D is possibly TRBD1 (5 bases). The CDR3 sequence is CASSLAGQGRSPLHF. DNA of the CDR3: TGCGCCAGCAGCTTGGCCGGGCAGGGAAGGTCACCCCTCCACTTT.